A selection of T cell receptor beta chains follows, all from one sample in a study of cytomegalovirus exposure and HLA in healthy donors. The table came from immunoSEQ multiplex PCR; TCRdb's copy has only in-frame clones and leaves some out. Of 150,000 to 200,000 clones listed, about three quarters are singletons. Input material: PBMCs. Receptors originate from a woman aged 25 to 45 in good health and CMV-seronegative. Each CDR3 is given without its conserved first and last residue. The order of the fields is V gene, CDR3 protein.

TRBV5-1,ASSLTSGSQETQY
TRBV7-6,ASSFLTTGTGHYEQY
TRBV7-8,ASSPNRVRVDTQY
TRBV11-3,ASREVQYRKAQH
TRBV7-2,ASSLRLVDTQY
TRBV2,ASGGLSEAF
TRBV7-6,ASSPTGTFSEAF
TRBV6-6,ASKTGGGSTEAF
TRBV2,ATGQENTGELF
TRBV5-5,ASSSPEGRGEQF
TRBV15,ATSTDLEQF
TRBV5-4,ASSLSSGDTDTQY
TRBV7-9,ASSFGRDRKYEQY
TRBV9,ASSVRQTSSTGELF
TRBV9,ASSVGAAGGNNEQF
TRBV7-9,ASSLAIWAGEHTDTQY
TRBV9,ASGPGDQPQH
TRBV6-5,ASKGPSSYNSPLH
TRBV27,ASSLFRAGYEQY
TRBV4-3,ASSQGLQSYGYT
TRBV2,AGTSGGNTGELF
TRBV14,ASSQDRSGYSGGYNEQF
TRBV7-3,ASSQLGGAYNEQF
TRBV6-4,ASSTGTSGYNEQF
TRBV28,VSSLGGTYTGELF
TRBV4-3,ASSQDLLAGGRIETQY
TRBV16,ASSHPNRGWTEAF
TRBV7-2,ASSSWRTSYNEQF
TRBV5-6,ASSLIWTSPNEQF
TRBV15,ATSRDRLAEETQY
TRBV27,ASSLTSGRLTRTDTQY
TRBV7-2,ASSSWGPTYEQY
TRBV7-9,ASSARQGFSYNEQF
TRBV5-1,ASSLGDRRNGGAFYEQY
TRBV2,ASSPSGNTIY
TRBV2,ASTPDRGNTIY
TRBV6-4,ASSDGSGDFNTQY
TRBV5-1,ASSSGTGYAGELF
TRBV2,ASSELLAGGRGSYNEQF
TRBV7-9,ASSPPGTGKETQY
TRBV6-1,ASSEQTGTGDGYT
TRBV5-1,ASSLASSTNEQF
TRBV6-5,ASRRGLASETQY
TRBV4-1,ASSHSDGSTGELF
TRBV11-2,ASSPPGGLGEF
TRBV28,ASSFSYILAKNIQY
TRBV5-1,ASSLFAGGELRLYEQY
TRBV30,AWTKQGKRYT
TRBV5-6,ASSLVRQGTDTQY